What follows are 12 T cell receptor beta chains derived from one specimen sequenced in a study of T cells and Merkel cell carcinoma outcomes. Profiled with immunoSEQ multiplex PCR; TCRdb holds only in-frame clones, not every one. The sample shows about 12,000 clones, 95% to 96% of them seen only once. Input material: tumor tissue from Merkel cell carcinoma. All receptors come from a human donor with Merkel cell carcinoma.

This chain connects TRBV5-1 to TRBJ2-2; D not resolved. CDR1 is SGHRS and CDR2 is YFSETQ in the germline V gene. The V end lost 4 bases, the J end lost 5 bases, and 6 bases lay between the germline ends. This CDR3 region has 12 residues. The CDR3 sequence is CASSEVTGELFF. The CDR3 coding sequence is TGCGCCAGCAGCGAGGTGACCGGGGAGCTGTTTTTT.

In the case of this clone: Other DNA sequences in the sample encode the same CDR3. The CDR3 loop reads CASSLSVISSYEQYF. The CDR3, as DNA: TGTGCCAGCAGTCTCAGCGTAATAAGCTCCTACGAGCAGTACTTC. The gene calls are TRBV5-6 and TRBJ2-7; no firm D call. CDR1 SGHDT and CDR2 YYEEEE come from the germline V gene. The germline V and J ends were trimmed by 5 bases and 0 bases, with 15 bases remaining between them. This CDR3 is built from 15 residues.

The chain joins TRBV6-5 to TRBJ2-3, with TRBD2 matching 8 bases. Germline trimming cut 9 bases from V and 4 bases from J; bases unmatched to any gene: 3. Germline assignment: CDR1 MNHEY and CDR2 SVGAGI. The CDR3 has 12 amino acids. The CDR3: CASSGNADTQYF. CDR3 DNA: TGTGCCAGTAGCGGGAACGCAGATACGCAGTATTTT.

The CDR3 loop reads CASSRDGQETQYF. CDR3 coding DNA: TGCGCCAGCAGCCGGGACGGCCAAGAGACCCAGTACTTC. V and J are TRBV5-1 and TRBJ2-5; D might be TRBD1 or TRBD2, each matching 5 bases. CDR3 size: 13 residues. V gave up 4 bases and J gave up 1 base, with 8 bases separating them. In germline, CDR1 is SGHRS, CDR2 YFSETQ.

The V call is TRBV5-8, the J call TRBJ1-1; the match to TRBD1 covers 9 bases. The V gene's germline CDR1 is SGHTS and CDR2 YDEGEE. This CDR3 is 17 amino acids long. V gave up 3 bases and J gave up 1 base; unmatched junction bases: 10. The CDR3 DNA sequence: TGTGCCAGCAGCTCCACCGGGACAGGGCAAAGGAACACTGAAGCTTTCTTT. It codes for CASSSTGTGQRNTEAFF. The variable domain in full, completed from reference TRBV5-8 and TRBJ1-1, reads EAGVTQSPTHLIKTRGQQATLRCSPISGHTSVYWYQQALGLGLQFLLWYDEGEERNRGNFPPRFSGRQFPNYSSELNVNALELEDSALYLCASSSTGTGQRNTEAFFGQGTRLTVV.

This chain connects TRBV30 to TRBJ1-5; the match to TRBD1 covers 8 bases. The J segment lost 0 bases and the V segment lost 5 bases, leaving 9 bases of the junction unmatched. The V gene's germline CDR1 is GTSNPN and CDR2 SVGIG (reference sequence). This CDR3 has 16 residues. The CDR3 DNA reads TGTGCCTGGGGACAGGGCCTCTCTTATAGCAATCAGCCCCAGCATTTT. It is translated as CAWGQGLSYSNQPQHF.

This rearrangement joins TRBV5-1 to TRBJ2-7; the D gene is possibly TRBD1 (5 bases). Germline values: CDR1 SGHRS, CDR2 YFSETQ. The CDR3 totals 12 residues. Trimming took off 3 bases at V and 4 bases at J, with 8 bases between the two ends. CDR3 in amino acids: CASSSSGYEQYF. Written as DNA, the CDR3 is TGCGCCAGCAGCTCCTCAGGGTACGAGCAGTACTTC.

This chain joins TRBV27 and TRBJ2-5, with no clear D. The V end lost 2 bases, the J end lost 5 bases, and 9 bases lay between the germline ends. Germline-derived CDR1 and CDR2 are MNHEY and SMNVEV (reference sequence). There are 13 residues in the CDR3. The CDR3 loop reads CASSLKSGETQYF. The DNA of the CDR3 is TGTGCCAGCAGTTTAAAGTCTGGCGAGACCCAGTACTTC.

CDR3 DNA: TGTGCCAGCACCCTCCGGGAGGAAAAACTGTTTTTT. This sequence encodes CASTLREEKLFF. This chain uses TRBV6-1 with TRBJ1-4; D not resolved. Trimming removed 7 bases from V and 8 bases from J, with 11 bases in between. The germline V gene has CDR1 MNHNS and CDR2 SASEGT. This CDR3 spans 12 amino acids.

The rearrangement links TRBV18 to TRBJ2-3; D uncertain. The V gene lost 1 base and the J gene lost 5 bases, with 1 base spanning the gap. This CDR3 is 11 amino acids long. The germline gives CDR1 KGHSH, CDR2 LQKENI. The DNA of the CDR3 is TGTGCCAGCTCACCACAAGATACGCAGTATTTT. Translated, it gives CASSPQDTQYF.

The chain has TRBV5-4 and TRBJ2-5, with D perhaps TRBD2 (5 bases). The length of the CDR3 is 13 residues. The germline V gene has CDR1 SGHNT and CDR2 YYREEE (reference sequence). V lost 2 bases, J lost 3 bases, and 8 bases lay in between. The CDR3 is CASSFQAEETQYF. Written as DNA, the CDR3 is TGTGCCAGCAGCTTCCAAGCGGAAGAGACCCAGTACTTC.

The chain joins TRBV9 to TRBJ2-5; D remains ambiguous. With 0 bases removed from V and 5 bases from J, the gap between germline ends came to 5 bases. Germline V lookup: CDR1 SGDLS, CDR2 YYNGEE. The CDR3 extends over 12 amino acids. As DNA, the CDR3 is TGTGCCAGCAGCGTAGACGGGGAGACCCAGTACTTC. Translating gives CASSVDGETQYF. The full variable domain, in which reference TRBV9 and TRBJ2-5 provide the parts outside the CDR3, is DSGVTQTPKHLITATGQRVTLRCSPRSGDLSVYWYQQSLDQGLQFLIQYYNGEERAKGNILERFSAQQFPDLHSELNLSSLELGDSALYFCASSVDGETQYFGPGTRLLVL.